This T cell receptor beta chain was sequenced during a study of tumor and adjacent non-tumor tissue in lung cancer. Across the study: The cohort had roughly 12 adenocarcinoma, a couple of squamous cell and 1 small cell patients. General observations from the study: Top 100 clones took a larger repertoire share in normal lung.

The template was RNA from unsorted bulk tissue. Distant lung tissue was collected more than 3 cm away from the tumor edge. Newly diagnosed lung cancer patients had thoracic surgery in China, August–late 2014, without prior chemotherapy. The library came from three nested PCR rounds adapted from ARM-PCR protocols. TCRdb re-derived calls from the multiplex PCR reads in MiXCR, one entry per CDR3 protein. Among about 90,000 distinct CDR3 sequences listed, around three quarters were seen once. This clonotype was seen repeatedly, ten times or more. Its matching antigen is unknown. The TCR originated in a woman aged 45 to 65 with non-small cell lung cancer. Sequencing was carried out using distant non-tumor lung tissue.

The CDR3 nucleotides are TGCAGTGCTAGAAACCCGGGACTCCCCGATACGCAGTATTTT. Its translation is CSARNPGLPDTQYF. V usage is TRBV20-1 and J usage is TRBJ2-3, with a tentative D call TRBD2 (6 bases). The CDR3 has 14 residues. The germline CDR1 and CDR2 sequences are DFQATT and SNEGSKA (reference sequence). V was pared by 2 bases and J by 6 bases, with 15 bases between.